This T cell receptor (beta chain) was recovered during a study of blood T cell repertoires in COVID-19. Repertoires were generated with immunoSEQ multiplex PCR, while TCRdb's copy carries only in-frame clones and drops some. The table shows around 380,000 clones, with 81% occurring only once. In germline, CDR1 is SGHDT, CDR2 YYEEEE. Trimming at V came to 2 bases and at J to 4 bases, leaving 4 bases not matched to a gene. CDR3 size: 15 residues. The chain employs TRBV5-6 and TRBJ2-5; TRBD2 matches 11 bases. Sequencing was performed on peripheral blood. This clonotype originated in a human donor with acute or convalescent COVID-19. The donor label of this sample is uncertain. The DNA for the CDR3 is TGTGCCAGCAGCTTAACGGGACTAGCGGCAGAGACCCAGTACTTC. Amino acid sequence: CASSLTGLAAETQYF.